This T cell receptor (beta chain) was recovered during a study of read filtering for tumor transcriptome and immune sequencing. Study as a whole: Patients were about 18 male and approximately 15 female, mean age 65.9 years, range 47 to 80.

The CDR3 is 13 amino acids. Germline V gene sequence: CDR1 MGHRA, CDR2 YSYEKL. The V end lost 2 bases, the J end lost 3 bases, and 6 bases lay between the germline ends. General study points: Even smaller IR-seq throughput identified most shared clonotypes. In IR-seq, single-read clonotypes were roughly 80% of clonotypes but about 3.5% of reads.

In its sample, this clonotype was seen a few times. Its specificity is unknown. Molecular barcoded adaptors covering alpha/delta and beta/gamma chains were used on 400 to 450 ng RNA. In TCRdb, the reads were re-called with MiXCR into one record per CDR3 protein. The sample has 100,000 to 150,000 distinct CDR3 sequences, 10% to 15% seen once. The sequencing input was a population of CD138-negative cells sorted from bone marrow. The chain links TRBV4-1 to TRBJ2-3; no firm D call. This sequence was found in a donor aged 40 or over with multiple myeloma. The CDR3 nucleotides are TGCGCCAGCAGCCAATTAGGAACAGATACGCAGTATTTT. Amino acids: CASSQLGTDTQYF.